The 5 T cell receptor beta chains in this list originate from one sample, sequenced in a study of blood T cell repertoires in COVID-19. The data were produced by immunoSEQ multiplex PCR, yet TCRdb's version contains in-frame clones alone and is incomplete. There are roughly 400,000 clones in the sample; roughly 89% occur only once, and 1.7% lies in the top ten. Sequencing was carried out using PBMCs or T cells enriched from blood (not recorded which). The receptors derive from a woman aged 25 to 39 who had recovered from COVID-19.

The CDR3 here is CASSLSRTGPSYEQYF. The CDR3 DNA reads as TGTGCCAGCAGCTTAAGCCGGACAGGCCCTTCCTACGAGCAGTACTTC. The rearrangement links TRBV7-3 to TRBJ2-7, with TRBD1 matching 7 bases. The CDR3 runs to 16 residues. V lost 1 base and J lost 1; bases outside the gene matches: 7. The V gene's germline CDR1 is SGHTA and CDR2 FQGTGA. Complete variable domain (other parts from reference TRBV7-3 and TRBJ2-7): GAGVSQTPSNKVTEKGKYVELRCDPISGHTALYWYRQSLGQGPEFLIYFQGTGAADDSGLPNDRFFAVRPEGSVSTLKIQRTERGDSAVYLCASSLSRTGPSYEQYFGPGTRLTVT.

This sequence joins TRBV29-1 and TRBJ1-5, with TRBD1 identical over 7 bases. Trimming took 6 bases from V and 2 from J; bases not matched to a gene: 10. The V gene's germline CDR1 is SQVTM and CDR2 ANQGSEA. The CDR3 spans 15 residues. The CDR3 nucleotides read TGCAGCGTAACACAGGGGCCGGACGGCAATCAGCCCCAGCATTTT. Translated, it gives CSVTQGPDGNQPQHF.

This chain links TRBV3-1 (or the pseudogene TRBV3-2) with TRBJ2-1; TRBD1 might be the D (5 bases). The CDR3 has 16 residues. V lost 1 base and J 0 bases, leaving 10 bases between the germline ends. CDR1 is LGHDT, CDR2 YNNKEL, per germline (reference sequence). The CDR3 nucleotides are TGTGCCAGCAGCCAAGGAATTACAGGCTCCTACAATGAGCAGTTCTTC. Translation gives CASSQGITGSYNEQFF.

The genes are TRBV11-2 and TRBJ2-6, with D perhaps matching TRBD2 (6 bases). The CDR3 length is 18 residues. V was cut by 5 bases and J by 1 base, with 18 bases left in between. The germline V gene has CDR1 SGHAT and CDR2 FQNNGV. CDR3 in DNA: TGTGCCAGCAGCCCACCGGGAGTCGAACTTTCTGGGGCCAACGTCCTGACTTTC. Translation: CASSPPGVELSGANVLTF.

The chain joins TRBV6-1 to TRBJ2-3, with a possible D match to TRBD2 (6 bases). There are 14 residues in the CDR3. V was pared by 1 base and J by 5 bases, with 10 bases between. CDR1 is MNHNS, CDR2 SASEGT, per germline. DNA of the CDR3: TGTGCCAGCAGTGAAGTCTACGGGGGAGATACGCAGTATTTT. The encoded protein is CASSEVYGGDTQYF.